This section outlines one T cell receptor (beta chain) sequence together with its context. This entry belongs to a study of CD8 T cells in Susac syndrome. Across the study: Patients with Susac syndrome were therapy-naive, treated with corticosteroids, or treated with intravenous immunoglobulin alone when blood was collected.

RNA in amounts of roughly 0.5 to 1 ug was reverse transcribed with random hexamers. Amplification of the TCR beta CDR3 was carried out by immunoSEQ multiplex PCR, which spanned a total of 54 Vbeta and 13 Jbeta segments. A single record per CDR3 protein comes from TCRdb applying MiXCR to the immunoSEQ multiplex PCR reads. Of roughly 250,000 distinct CDR3 sequences in the sample, approximately 95% were seen once. The sequencing input was CD4+ T cells from PBMCs. The receptor was isolated from a human donor with Susac syndrome.

This CDR3 reads CASSVGAYEQYF. The CDR3 nucleotides are TGTGCCAGCAGCGTCGGCGCCTACGAGCAGTACTTC. The gene calls are TRBV7-2 and TRBJ2-7; D is unresolved. The V gene lost 5 bases and the J gene lost 2 bases, with 7 bases spanning the gap. From germline, CDR1 is SGHTA and CDR2 FQGNSA. The CDR3 runs to 12 residues.